The rows below give T cell receptor beta chains drawn from one sample of a study of siplizumab effects on memory and regulatory T cells. This table comes from immunoSEQ multiplex PCR, and its TCRdb copy is limited to in-frame clones, with some not included. The table has roughly 50,000 clones, about 90% seen once. Sequences were obtained from naive CD8+ T cells sorted from blood. Receptor source: a human donor in good health. The CDR3 runs from the conserved cysteine through the conserved F or W. D genes are given only for firm matches. Expanded clones get a size class; other rows say once, few or many, or leave the size out.

clone_size: NA
cdr3_length: 17
d_call: NA
j_call: TRBJ1-4
v_call: TRBV25-1
cdr3_aa: CASSEGAGVQGGEKLFF
cdr3_nt: TGTGCCAGCAGTGAAGGGGCGGGGGTACAGGGCGGTGAAAAACTGTTTTTT

clone_size: once
cdr3_length: 16
d_call: NA
j_call: TRBJ2-1
v_call: TRBV5-1
cdr3_aa: CASSLAVTRLYHEQFF
cdr3_nt: TGCGCCAGCAGCTTGGCCGTGACACGCTTATACCATGAGCAGTTCTTC

clone_size: NA
cdr3_length: 17
d_call: TRBD2
j_call: TRBJ2-3
v_call: TRBV7-6
cdr3_aa: CASSWGDSGRSTDTQYF
cdr3_nt: TGTGCCAGCAGCTGGGGGGATAGCGGGAGGAGCACAGATACGCAGTATTTT

clone_size: NA
cdr3_length: 15
d_call: NA
j_call: TRBJ1-5
v_call: TRBV27
cdr3_aa: CASSLFPPGNQPQHF
cdr3_nt: TGTGCCAGCAGTTTGTTCCCCCCGGGGAATCAGCCCCAGCATTTT

clone_size: NA
cdr3_length: 16
d_call: TRBD2
j_call: TRBJ2-3
v_call: TRBV7-6
cdr3_aa: CASSFLGLAGTDTQYF
cdr3_nt: TGTGCCAGCAGCTTTTTAGGGCTAGCGGGGACAGATACGCAGTATTTT

clone_size: NA
cdr3_length: 13
d_call: NA
j_call: TRBJ1-2
v_call: TRBV7-9
cdr3_aa: CASSSDKGYGYTF
cdr3_nt: TGTGCCAGCAGCTCGGACAAAGGCTATGGCTACACCTTC

clone_size: NA
cdr3_length: 11
d_call: NA
j_call: TRBJ2-7
v_call: TRBV5-6
cdr3_aa: CASSLGLEQYF
cdr3_nt: TGTGCCAGCAGCTTGGGTCTTGAGCAGTACTTC

clone_size: NA
cdr3_length: 15
d_call: NA
j_call: TRBJ1-5
v_call: TRBV7-6
cdr3_aa: CASSPAPASNQPQHF
cdr3_nt: TGTGCCAGCAGCCCAGCCCCAGCTAGCAATCAGCCCCAGCATTTT

clone_size: once
cdr3_length: 13
d_call: NA
j_call: TRBJ1-1
v_call: TRBV5-1
cdr3_aa: CASSLSSGNEAFF
cdr3_nt: TGCGCCAGCAGCCTCTCCTCAGGGAATGAAGCTTTCTTT

clone_size: NA
cdr3_length: 14
d_call: NA
j_call: TRBJ1-1
v_call: TRBV6-5
cdr3_aa: CASSYSTGATEAFF
cdr3_nt: TGTGCCAGCAGTTACTCGACTGGGGCGACTGAAGCTTTCTTT

clone_size: once
cdr3_length: 13
d_call: NA
j_call: TRBJ2-5
v_call: TRBV7-9
cdr3_aa: CASSSSLQETQYF
cdr3_nt: TGTGCCAGCAGCTCGTCTTTGCAAGAGACCCAGTACTTC

clone_size: NA
cdr3_length: 14
d_call: TRBD2
j_call: TRBJ2-1
v_call: TRBV6-5
cdr3_aa: CASSYSPSGTEQFF
cdr3_nt: TGTGCCAGCAGTTACTCACCTAGCGGGACTGAGCAGTTCTTC

clone_size: NA
cdr3_length: 12
d_call: NA
j_call: TRBJ1-1
v_call: TRBV19
cdr3_aa: CASSLGVSPAFF
cdr3_nt: TGTGCCAGTAGCCTAGGAGTATCCCCAGCTTTCTTT

clone_size: NA
cdr3_length: 13
d_call: NA
j_call: TRBJ2-7
v_call: TRBV4-2
cdr3_aa: CASSQEETYEQYF
cdr3_nt: TGTGCCAGCAGCCAAGAGGAGACCTACGAGCAGTACTTC

clone_size: NA
cdr3_length: 15
d_call: TRBD1
j_call: TRBJ2-3
v_call: TRBV7-6
cdr3_aa: CASRGQGQGQDTQYF
cdr3_nt: TGTGCCAGCAGGGGCCAGGGACAGGGTCAAGATACGCAGTATTTT

clone_size: NA
cdr3_length: 16
d_call: TRBD2
j_call: TRBJ2-2
v_call: TRBV19
cdr3_aa: CASTEAGAANTGELFF
cdr3_nt: TGTGCCAGTACAGAAGCGGGAGCTGCGAACACCGGGGAGCTGTTTTTT

clone_size: NA
cdr3_length: 13
d_call: NA
j_call: TRBJ1-4
v_call: TRBV6-5
cdr3_aa: CASSYRGGEKLFF
cdr3_nt: TGTGCCAGCAGTTACAGGGGAGGTGAAAAACTGTTTTTT

clone_size: NA
cdr3_length: 14
d_call: NA
j_call: TRBJ2-7
v_call: TRBV19
cdr3_aa: CASSQQGLGYEQYF
cdr3_nt: TGTGCCAGTAGCCAACAGGGATTGGGCTACGAGCAGTACTTC

clone_size: NA
cdr3_length: 14
d_call: TRBD1
j_call: TRBJ1-5
v_call: TRBV27
cdr3_aa: CASSFQGATQPQHF
cdr3_nt: TGTGCCAGCAGTTTTCAGGGGGCGACCCAGCCCCAGCATTTT

clone_size: NA
cdr3_length: 14
d_call: TRBD2
j_call: TRBJ2-7
v_call: TRBV7-9
cdr3_aa: CASSPAGESYEQYF
cdr3_nt: TGTGCCAGCAGCCCAGCGGGAGAGTCCTACGAGCAGTACTTC

clone_size: NA
cdr3_length: 16
d_call: NA
j_call: TRBJ1-4
v_call: TRBV4-1
cdr3_aa: CASSQDLRDGNEKLFF
cdr3_nt: TGCGCCAGCAGCCAAGATCTTCGGGACGGGAATGAAAAACTGTTTTTT

clone_size: NA
cdr3_length: 13
d_call: NA
j_call: TRBJ2-3
v_call: TRBV14
cdr3_aa: CASSQDGWNTQYF
cdr3_nt: TGTGCCAGCAGCCAAGATGGTTGGAATACGCAGTATTTT

clone_size: NA
cdr3_length: 16
d_call: NA
j_call: TRBJ2-1
v_call: TRBV27
cdr3_aa: CASSFQTPPSYNEQFF
cdr3_nt: TGTGCCAGCAGTTTCCAAACACCCCCCTCCTACAATGAGCAGTTCTTC

clone_size: NA
cdr3_length: 14
d_call: NA
j_call: TRBJ1-2
v_call: TRBV4-1
cdr3_aa: CASSRIGGNSGYTF
cdr3_nt: TGCGCCAGCAGCCGGATCGGGGGTAACAGTGGCTACACCTTC

clone_size: NA
cdr3_length: 16
d_call: TRBD1
j_call: TRBJ1-1
v_call: TRBV6-5
cdr3_aa: CASSYRPGTGFSEAFF
cdr3_nt: TGTGCCAGCAGTTACCGTCCCGGGACAGGGTTCAGTGAAGCTTTCTTT

clone_size: few
cdr3_length: 13
d_call: NA
j_call: TRBJ2-5
v_call: TRBV7-2
cdr3_aa: CASSLVGVETQYF
cdr3_nt: TGTGCCAGCAGCTTAGTGGGGGTAGAGACCCAGTACTTC

clone_size: NA
cdr3_length: 15
d_call: NA
j_call: TRBJ2-7
v_call: TRBV5-4
cdr3_aa: CASGSLRRDGYEQYF
cdr3_nt: TGTGCCAGCGGATCTTTACGGCGGGATGGCTACGAGCAGTACTTC

clone_size: NA
cdr3_length: 15
d_call: NA
j_call: TRBJ1-3
v_call: TRBV9
cdr3_aa: CASSLDGSSGNTIYF
cdr3_nt: TGTGCCAGCAGTCTAGATGGTTCCTCTGGAAACACCATATATTTT

clone_size: NA
cdr3_length: 18
d_call: TRBD2
j_call: TRBJ2-3
v_call: TRBV10-3
cdr3_aa: CAISESSAALAVTDTQYF
cdr3_nt: TGTGCCATCAGTGAGTCGAGCGCCGCCCTAGCGGTCACAGATACGCAGTATTTT